One T cell receptor (beta chain) is described in this entry. A read error may account for a junction end that differs from germline. The sample belongs to a study of CD8+ T cells in alopecia areata. Described treatment: oral pan-JAK inhibitor, 5-10 mg twice daily. Extracted RNA was reverse transcribed into cDNA, the sequencing template. TCRdb's copy holds only in-frame clones and misses some; the assay was immunoSEQ multiplex PCR. The repertoire holds hundreds of thousands of clones, with more than 45% as singletons. Germline V CDR1 and CDR2: SSHAT, FNYEAQ (reference sequence). The CDR3 has 13 amino acids.

The source was CD4+ T cells sorted from blood, collected at week 24, from a patient treated with tofacitinib. J is TRBJ1-1 and V is TRBV7-7, with D maybe TRBD1 (6 bases). This TCR derives from a human donor with alopecia areata. As DNA, the CDR3 is TGTGCTAGCAGCCGGGACACCAACACTGAAGCTTTCTTT. Translating gives CASSRDTNTEAFF.